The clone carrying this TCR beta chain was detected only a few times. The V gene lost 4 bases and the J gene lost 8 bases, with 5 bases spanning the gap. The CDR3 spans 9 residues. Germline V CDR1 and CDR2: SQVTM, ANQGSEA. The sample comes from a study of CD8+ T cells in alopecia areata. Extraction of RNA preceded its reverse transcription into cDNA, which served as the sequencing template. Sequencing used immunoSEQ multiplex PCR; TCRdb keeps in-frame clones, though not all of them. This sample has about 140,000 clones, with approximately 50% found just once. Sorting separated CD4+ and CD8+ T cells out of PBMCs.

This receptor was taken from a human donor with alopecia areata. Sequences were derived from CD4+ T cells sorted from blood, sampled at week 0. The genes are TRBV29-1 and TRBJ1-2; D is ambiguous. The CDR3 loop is CSVGSGYTF. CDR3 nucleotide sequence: TGCAGCGTTGGTAGCGGCTACACCTTC.